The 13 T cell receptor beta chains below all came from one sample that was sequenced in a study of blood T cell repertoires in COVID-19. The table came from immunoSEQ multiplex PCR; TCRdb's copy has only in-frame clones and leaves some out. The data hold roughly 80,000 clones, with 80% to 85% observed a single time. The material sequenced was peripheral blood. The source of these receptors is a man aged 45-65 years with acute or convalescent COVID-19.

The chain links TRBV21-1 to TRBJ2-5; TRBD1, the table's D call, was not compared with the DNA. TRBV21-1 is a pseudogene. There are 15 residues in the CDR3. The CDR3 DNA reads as TGTGCCAGCAGCGGACAGGGAGGTGGCTTGGAGACCCAGTACTTC. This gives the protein CASSGQGGGLETQYF.

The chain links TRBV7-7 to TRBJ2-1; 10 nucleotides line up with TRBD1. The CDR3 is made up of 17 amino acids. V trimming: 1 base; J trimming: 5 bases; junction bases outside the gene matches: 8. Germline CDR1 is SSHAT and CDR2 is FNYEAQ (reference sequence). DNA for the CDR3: TGTGCCAGCAGCTTAGACGGCGGGACAGGGGCGAACAATGAGCAGTTCTTC. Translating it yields CASSLDGGTGANNEQFF.

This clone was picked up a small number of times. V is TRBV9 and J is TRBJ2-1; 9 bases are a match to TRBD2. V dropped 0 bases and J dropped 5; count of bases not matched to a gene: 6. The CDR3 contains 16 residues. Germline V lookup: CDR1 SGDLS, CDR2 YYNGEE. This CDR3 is CASSVGTSGYDNEQFF. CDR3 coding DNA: TGTGCCAGCAGCGTAGGTACTAGCGGGTATGACAATGAGCAGTTCTTC.

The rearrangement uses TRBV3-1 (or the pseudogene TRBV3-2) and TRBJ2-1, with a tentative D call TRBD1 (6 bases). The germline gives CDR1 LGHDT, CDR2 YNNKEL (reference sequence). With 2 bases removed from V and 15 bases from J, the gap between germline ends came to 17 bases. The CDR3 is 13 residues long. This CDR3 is CASSQLPGQRRFF. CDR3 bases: TGTGCCAGCAGCCAATTACCCGGACAGCGAAGGTTCTTC.

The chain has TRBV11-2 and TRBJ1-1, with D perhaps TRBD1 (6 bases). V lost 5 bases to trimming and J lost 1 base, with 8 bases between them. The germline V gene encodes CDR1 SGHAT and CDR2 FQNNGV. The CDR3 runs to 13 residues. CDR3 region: CASSQQGNTEAFF. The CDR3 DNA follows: TGTGCCAGCAGCCAACAGGGGAACACTGAAGCTTTCTTT.

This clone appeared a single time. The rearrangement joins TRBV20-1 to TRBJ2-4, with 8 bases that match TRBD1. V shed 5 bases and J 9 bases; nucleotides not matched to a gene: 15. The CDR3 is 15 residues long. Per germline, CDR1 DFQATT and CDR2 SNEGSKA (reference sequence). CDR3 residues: CSAGDRDRSVGIQYF. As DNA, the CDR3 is TGCAGTGCTGGTGACCGGGACAGGTCGGTGGGCATTCAGTACTTC.

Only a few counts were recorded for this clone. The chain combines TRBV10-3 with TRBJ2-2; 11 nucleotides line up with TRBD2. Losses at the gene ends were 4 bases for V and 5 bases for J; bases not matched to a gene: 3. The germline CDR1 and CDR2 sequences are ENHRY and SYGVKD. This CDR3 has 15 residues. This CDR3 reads CAISVAGGRTGELFF. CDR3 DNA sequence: TGTGCCATCAGTGTAGCGGGAGGGCGTACCGGGGAGCTGTTTTTT.

Here the CDR3 DNA reads TGTGCCAGCAGACTCGGGACTTCCTACGAGCAGTACTTC. The encoded protein is CASRLGTSYEQYF. This chain connects TRBV6-5 to TRBJ2-7, with D perhaps matching TRBD2 (6 bases). Looked up from germline, CDR1 is MNHEY and CDR2 is SVGAGI. V lost 6 bases to trimming and J lost 1 base, with 10 bases between them. The CDR3 covers 13 residues.

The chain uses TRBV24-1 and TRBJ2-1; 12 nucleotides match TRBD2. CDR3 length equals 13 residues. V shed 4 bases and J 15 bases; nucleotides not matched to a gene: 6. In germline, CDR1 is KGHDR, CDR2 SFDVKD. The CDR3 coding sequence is TGTGCCACCAGTGACCGACTAGCGGGAGCGCCGTTCTTC. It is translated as CATSDRLAGAPFF.

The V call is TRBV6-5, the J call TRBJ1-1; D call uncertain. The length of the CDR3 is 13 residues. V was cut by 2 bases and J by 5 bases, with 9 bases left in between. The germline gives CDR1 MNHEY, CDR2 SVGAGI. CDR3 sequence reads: CASSYDLGTEAFF. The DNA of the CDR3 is TGTGCCAGCAGTTACGACTTAGGTACTGAAGCTTTCTTT.

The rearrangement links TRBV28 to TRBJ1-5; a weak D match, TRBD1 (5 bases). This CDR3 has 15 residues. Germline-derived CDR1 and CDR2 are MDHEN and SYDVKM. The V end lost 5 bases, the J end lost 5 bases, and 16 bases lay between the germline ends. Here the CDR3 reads CASSLLNRPDQPQHF. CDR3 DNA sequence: TGTGCCAGCAGTCTTTTAAACAGGCCTGATCAGCCCCAGCATTTT.

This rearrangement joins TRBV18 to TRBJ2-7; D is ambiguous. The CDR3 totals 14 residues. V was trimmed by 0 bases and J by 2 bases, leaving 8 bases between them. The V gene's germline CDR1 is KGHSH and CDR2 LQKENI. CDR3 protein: CASSPPVVTYEQYF. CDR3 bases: TGTGCCAGCTCACCACCTGTTGTAACCTACGAGCAGTACTTC. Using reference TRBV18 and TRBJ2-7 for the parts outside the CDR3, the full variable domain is NAGVMQNPRHLVRRRGQEARLRCSPMKGHSHVYWYRQLPEEGLKFMVYLQKENIIDESGMPKERFSAEFPKEGPSILRIQQVVRGDSAAYFCASSPPVVTYEQYFGPGTRLTVT.

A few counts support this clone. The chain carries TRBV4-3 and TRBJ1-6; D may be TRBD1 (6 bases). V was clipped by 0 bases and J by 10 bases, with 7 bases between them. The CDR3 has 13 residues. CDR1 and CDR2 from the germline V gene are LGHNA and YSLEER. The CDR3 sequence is CASSQDRGSPLHF. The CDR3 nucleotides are TGCGCCAGCAGCCAAGACAGGGGCTCACCCCTCCACTTT.